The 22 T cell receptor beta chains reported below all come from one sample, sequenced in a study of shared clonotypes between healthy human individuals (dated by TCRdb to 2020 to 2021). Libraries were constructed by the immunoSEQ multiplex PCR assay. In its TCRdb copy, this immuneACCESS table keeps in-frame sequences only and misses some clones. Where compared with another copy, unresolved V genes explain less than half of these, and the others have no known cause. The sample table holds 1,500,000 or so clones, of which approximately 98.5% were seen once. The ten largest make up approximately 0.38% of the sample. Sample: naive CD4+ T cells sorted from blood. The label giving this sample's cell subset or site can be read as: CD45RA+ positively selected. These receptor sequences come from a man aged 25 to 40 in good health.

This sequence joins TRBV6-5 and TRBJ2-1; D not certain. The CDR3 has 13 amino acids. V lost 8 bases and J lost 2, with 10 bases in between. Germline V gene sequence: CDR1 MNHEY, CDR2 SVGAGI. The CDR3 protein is CASGRNPYNEQFF. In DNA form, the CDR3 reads TGTGCCAGCGGGCGTAACCCCTACAATGAGCAGTTCTTC.

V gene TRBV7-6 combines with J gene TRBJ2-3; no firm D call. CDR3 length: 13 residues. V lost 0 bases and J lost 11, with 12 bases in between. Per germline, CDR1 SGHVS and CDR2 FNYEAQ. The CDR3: CASSLAGPSGQYF. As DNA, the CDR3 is TGTGCCAGCAGCTTAGCCGGACCCTCAGGGCAGTATTTT.

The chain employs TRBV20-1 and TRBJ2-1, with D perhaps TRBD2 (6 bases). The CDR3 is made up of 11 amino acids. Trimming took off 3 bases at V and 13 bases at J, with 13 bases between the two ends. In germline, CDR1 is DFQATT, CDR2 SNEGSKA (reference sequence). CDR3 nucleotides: TGCAGTGCTAGGGGGGGACTGACACAGTTCTTC. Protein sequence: CSARGGLTQFF.

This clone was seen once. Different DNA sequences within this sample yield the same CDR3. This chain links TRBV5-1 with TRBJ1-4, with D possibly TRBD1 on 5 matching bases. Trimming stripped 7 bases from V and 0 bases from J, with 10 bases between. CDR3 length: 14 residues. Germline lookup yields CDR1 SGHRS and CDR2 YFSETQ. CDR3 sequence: CASSLTATNEKLFF. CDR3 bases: TGCGCCAGCTCCTTGACAGCAACTAATGAAAAACTGTTTTTT.

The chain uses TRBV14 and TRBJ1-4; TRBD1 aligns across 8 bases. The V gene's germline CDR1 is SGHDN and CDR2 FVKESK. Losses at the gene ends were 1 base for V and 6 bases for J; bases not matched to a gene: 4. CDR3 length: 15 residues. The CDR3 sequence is CASSQVTGGYEKLFF. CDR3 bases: TGTGCCAGCAGCCAAGTTACAGGGGGGTATGAAAAACTGTTTTTT.

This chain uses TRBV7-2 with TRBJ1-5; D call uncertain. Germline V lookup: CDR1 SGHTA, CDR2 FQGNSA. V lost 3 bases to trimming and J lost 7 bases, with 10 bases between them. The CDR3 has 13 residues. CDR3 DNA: TGTGCCAGCAGCTTTTCCCCGGGCCAGCCCCAGCATTTT. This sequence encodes CASSFSPGQPQHF.

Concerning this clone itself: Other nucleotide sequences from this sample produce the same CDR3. In DNA, the CDR3 is TGTGCCAGTAGTTTAGCGGGAGGGCCAAATGAGCAGTTCTTC. Translated: CASSLAGGPNEQFF. The V gene is TRBV19, the J gene TRBJ2-1; TRBD2 agrees at 11 bases. This CDR3 is built from 14 residues. Germline V gene sequence: CDR1 LNHDA, CDR2 SQIVND (reference sequence). Trimming removed 5 bases from V and 7 bases from J; junction bases left unmatched: 4. The full variable domain, with the rest looked up from reference TRBV19 and TRBJ2-1, is DGGITQSPKYLFRKEGQNVTLSCEQNLNHDAMYWYRQDPGQGLRLIYYSQIVNDFQKGDIAEGYSVSREKKESFPLTVTSAQKNPTAFYLCASSLAGGPNEQFFGPGTRLTVL.

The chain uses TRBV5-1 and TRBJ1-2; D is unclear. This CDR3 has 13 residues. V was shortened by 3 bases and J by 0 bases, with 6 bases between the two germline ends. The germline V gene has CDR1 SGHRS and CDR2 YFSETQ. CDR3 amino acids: CASSSQANYGYTF. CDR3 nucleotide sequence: TGCGCCAGCAGCTCACAAGCTAACTATGGCTACACCTTC.

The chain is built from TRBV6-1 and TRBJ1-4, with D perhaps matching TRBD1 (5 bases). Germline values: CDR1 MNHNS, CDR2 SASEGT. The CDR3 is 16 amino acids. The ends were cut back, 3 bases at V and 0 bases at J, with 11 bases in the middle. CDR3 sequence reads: CASSDAPRATNEKLFF. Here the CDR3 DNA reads TGTGCCAGCAGTGACGCGCCCAGGGCAACTAATGAAAAACTGTTTTTT.

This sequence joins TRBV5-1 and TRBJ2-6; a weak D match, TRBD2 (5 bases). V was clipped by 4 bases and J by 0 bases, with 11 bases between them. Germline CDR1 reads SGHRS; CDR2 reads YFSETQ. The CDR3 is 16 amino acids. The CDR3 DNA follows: TGCGCCAGCAGCCTGGAGGAGAGCTCTGGGGCCAACGTCCTGACTTTC. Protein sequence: CASSLEESSGANVLTF.

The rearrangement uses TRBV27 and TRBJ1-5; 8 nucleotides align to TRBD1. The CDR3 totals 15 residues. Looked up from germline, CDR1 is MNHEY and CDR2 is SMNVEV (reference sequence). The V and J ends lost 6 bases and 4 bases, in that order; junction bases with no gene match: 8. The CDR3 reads CASSALRTGNQPQHF. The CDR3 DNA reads TGTGCCAGCAGCGCACTGAGGACAGGGAATCAGCCCCAGCATTTT.

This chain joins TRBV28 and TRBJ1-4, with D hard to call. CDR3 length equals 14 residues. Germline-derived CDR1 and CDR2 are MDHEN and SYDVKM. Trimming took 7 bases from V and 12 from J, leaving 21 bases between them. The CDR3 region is CASNSQARVEELFF. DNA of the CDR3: TGTGCCAGCAACTCTCAGGCCCGTGTTGAGGAACTGTTTTTT.

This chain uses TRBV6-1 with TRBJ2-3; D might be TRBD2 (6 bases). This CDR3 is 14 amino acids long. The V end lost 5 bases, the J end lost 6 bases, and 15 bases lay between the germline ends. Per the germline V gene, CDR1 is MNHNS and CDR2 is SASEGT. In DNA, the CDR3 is TGTGCCAGCAGTCTGCGGGACCTGGGGGATACGCAGTATTTT. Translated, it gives CASSLRDLGDTQYF.

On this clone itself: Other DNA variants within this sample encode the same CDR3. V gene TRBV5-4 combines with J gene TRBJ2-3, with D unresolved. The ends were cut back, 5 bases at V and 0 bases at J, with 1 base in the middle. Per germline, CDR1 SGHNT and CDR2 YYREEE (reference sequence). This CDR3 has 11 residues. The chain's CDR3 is CASRSTDTQYF. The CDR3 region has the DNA TGTGCCAGCAGGAGCACAGATACGCAGTATTTT.

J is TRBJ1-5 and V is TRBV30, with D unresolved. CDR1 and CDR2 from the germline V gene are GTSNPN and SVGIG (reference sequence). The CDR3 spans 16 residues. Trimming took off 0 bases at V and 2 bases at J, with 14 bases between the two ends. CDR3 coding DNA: TGTGCCTGGAGTGTACTTTCCGGCAACTGCAATCAGCCCCAGCATTTT. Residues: CAWSVLSGNCNQPQHF. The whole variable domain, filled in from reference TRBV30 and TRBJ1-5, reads SQTIHQWPATLVQPVGSPLSLECTVEGTSNPNLYWYRQAAGRGLQLLFYSVGIGQISSEVPQNLSASRPQDRQFILSSKKLLLSDSGFYLCAWSVLSGNCNQPQHFGDGTRLSIL.

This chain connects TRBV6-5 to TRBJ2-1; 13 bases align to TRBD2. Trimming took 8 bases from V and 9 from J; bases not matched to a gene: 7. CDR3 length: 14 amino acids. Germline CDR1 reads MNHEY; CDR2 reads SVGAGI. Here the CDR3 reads CASRRGLAGFEQFF. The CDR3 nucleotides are TGTGCCAGCCGCCGGGGACTAGCGGGATTTGAGCAGTTCTTC.

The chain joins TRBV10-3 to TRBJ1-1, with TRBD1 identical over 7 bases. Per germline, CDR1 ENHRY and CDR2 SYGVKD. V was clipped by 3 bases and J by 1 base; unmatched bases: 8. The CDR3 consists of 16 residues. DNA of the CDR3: TGTGCCATCAGTGACTCTAAGAGACAGGGGAACACTGAAGCTTTCTTT. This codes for CAISDSKRQGNTEAFF.

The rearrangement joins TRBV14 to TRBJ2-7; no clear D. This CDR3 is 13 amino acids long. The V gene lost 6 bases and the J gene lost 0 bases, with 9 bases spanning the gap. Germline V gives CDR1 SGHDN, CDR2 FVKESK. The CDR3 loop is CASSLENSYEQYF. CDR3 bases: TGTGCCAGCAGTTTAGAGAACTCCTACGAGCAGTACTTC.

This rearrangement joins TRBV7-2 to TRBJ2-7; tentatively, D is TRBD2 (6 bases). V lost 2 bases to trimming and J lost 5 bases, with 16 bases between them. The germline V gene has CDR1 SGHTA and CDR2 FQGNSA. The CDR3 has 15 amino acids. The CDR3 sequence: CASSLLSSEVHEQYF. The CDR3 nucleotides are TGTGCCAGCAGCTTACTTTCTAGCGAAGTCCACGAGCAGTACTTC.

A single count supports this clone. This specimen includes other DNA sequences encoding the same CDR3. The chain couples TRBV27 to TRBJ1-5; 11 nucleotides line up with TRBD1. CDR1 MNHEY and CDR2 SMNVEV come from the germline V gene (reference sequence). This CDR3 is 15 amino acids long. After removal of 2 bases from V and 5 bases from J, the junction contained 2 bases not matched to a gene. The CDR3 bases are TGTGCCAGCAGTTTAGGGACAGGGGGTGATCAGCCCCAGCATTTT. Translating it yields CASSLGTGGDQPQHF.

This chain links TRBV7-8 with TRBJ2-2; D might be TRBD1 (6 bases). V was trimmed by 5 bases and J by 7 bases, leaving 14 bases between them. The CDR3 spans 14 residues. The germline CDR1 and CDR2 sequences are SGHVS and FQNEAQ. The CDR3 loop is CASSQGNQDGELFF. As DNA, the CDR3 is TGTGCCAGCAGCCAGGGGAATCAGGACGGGGAGCTGTTTTTT.

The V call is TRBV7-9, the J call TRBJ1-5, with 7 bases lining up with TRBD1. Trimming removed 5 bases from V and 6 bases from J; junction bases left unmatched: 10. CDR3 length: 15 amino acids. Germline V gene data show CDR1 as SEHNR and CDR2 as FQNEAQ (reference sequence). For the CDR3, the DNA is TGTGCCAGCAGCCGCGACAGGGTGAGGTCTCAGCCCCAGCATTTT. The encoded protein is CASSRDRVRSQPQHF.